This TCR beta chain came from a study of blood T cell repertoires in COVID-19. About the study: The United States, Italy and Spain supplied acute and convalescent COVID-19 samples.

Original processing methods: Estimation of nucleated cell counts relied on the amplification of reference gene primers. TCRdb keeps only in-frame clones here, not all; method: immunoSEQ multiplex PCR. D and trimming come from the DNA, and the V and J calls and clone size come from that table. The sample lists over 150,000 clones; 70% to 80% were seen once. The ends lost 5 bases at V and 5 bases at J; junction bases unmatched: 6. CDR3 length: 15 residues. CDR1 is SGHTA, CDR2 FQGTGA, per germline. The chain has TRBV7-3 and TRBJ2-2; 9 bases agree with TRBD1. The clonotype was recovered from a man between 60 and 70 years old with acute or convalescent COVID-19. The sequenced sample was peripheral blood. The CDR3: CASSPRTGVTGELFF. The CDR3, as DNA: TGTGCCAGCAGCCCCCGGACAGGGGTTACCGGGGAGCTGTTTTTT.